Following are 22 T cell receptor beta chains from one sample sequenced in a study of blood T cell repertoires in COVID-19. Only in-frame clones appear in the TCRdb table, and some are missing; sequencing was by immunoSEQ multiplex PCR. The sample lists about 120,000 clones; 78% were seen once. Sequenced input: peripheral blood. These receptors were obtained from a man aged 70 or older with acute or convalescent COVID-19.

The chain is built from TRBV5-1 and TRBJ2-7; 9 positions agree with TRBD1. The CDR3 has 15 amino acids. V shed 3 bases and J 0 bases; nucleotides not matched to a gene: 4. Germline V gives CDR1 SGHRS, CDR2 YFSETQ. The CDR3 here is CASSSTGGVSYEQYF. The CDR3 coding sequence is TGCGCCAGCAGCTCAACAGGGGGCGTCTCCTACGAGCAGTACTTC.

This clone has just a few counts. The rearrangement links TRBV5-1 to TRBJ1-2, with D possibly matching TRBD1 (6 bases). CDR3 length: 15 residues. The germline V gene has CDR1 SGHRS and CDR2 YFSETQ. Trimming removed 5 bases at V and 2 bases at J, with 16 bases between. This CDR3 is CASREATGLNYGYTF. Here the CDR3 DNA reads TGCGCCAGCAGGGAGGCAACAGGGCTGAACTATGGCTACACCTTC.

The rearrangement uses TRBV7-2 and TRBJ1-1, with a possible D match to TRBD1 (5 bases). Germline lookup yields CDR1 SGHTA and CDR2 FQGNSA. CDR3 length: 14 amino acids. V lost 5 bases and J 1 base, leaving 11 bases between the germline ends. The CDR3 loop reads CASSPQGSNTEAFF. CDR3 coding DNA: TGTGCCAGCAGCCCCCAGGGTTCGAACACTGAAGCTTTCTTT.

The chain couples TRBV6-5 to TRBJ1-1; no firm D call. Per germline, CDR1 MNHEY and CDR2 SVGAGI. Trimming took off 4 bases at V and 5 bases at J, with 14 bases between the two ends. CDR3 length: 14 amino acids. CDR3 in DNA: TGTGCCAGCAGTTCGACATTTCATTGGACTGAAGCTTTCTTT. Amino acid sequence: CASSSTFHWTEAFF.

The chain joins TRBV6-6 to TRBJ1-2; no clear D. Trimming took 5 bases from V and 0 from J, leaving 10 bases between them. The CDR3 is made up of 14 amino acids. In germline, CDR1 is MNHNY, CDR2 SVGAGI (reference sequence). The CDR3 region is CASSGRVSNYGYTF. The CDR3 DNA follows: TGTGCCAGCAGTGGTCGGGTTTCTAACTATGGCTACACCTTC.

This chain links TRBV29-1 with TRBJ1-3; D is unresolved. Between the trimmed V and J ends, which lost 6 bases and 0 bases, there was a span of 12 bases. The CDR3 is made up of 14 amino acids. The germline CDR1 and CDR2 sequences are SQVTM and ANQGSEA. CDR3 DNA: TGCAGCGTCCGCACAGCACTCTCTGGAAACACCATATATTTT. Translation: CSVRTALSGNTIYF.

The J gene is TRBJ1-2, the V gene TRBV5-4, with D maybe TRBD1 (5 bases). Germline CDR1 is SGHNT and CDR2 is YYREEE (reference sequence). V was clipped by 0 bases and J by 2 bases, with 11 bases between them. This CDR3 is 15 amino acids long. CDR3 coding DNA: TGTGCCAGCAGCTTGGCTCAGGGTTTAAACTATGGCTACACCTTC. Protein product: CASSLAQGLNYGYTF. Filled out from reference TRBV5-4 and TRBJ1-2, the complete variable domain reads ETGVTQSPTHLIKTRGQQVTLRCSSQSGHNTVSWYQQALGQGPQFIFQYYREEENGRGNFPPRFSGLQFPNYSSELNVNALELDDSALYLCASSLAQGLNYGYTFGSGTRLTVV.

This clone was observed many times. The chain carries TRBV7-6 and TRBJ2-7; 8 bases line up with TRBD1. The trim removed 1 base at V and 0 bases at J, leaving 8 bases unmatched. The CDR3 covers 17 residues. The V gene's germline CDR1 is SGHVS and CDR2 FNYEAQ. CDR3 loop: CASSLVGTGYSSYEQYF. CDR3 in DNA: TGTGCCAGCAGCTTAGTCGGGACAGGTTATAGCTCCTACGAGCAGTACTTC.

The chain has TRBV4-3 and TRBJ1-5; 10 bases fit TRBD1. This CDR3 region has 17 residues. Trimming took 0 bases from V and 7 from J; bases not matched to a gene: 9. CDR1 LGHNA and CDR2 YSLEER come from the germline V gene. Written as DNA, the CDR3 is TGCGCCAGCAGCCAAGATCTTCGGACAGGGGGTCGGCAGCCCCAGCATTTT. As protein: CASSQDLRTGGRQPQHF.

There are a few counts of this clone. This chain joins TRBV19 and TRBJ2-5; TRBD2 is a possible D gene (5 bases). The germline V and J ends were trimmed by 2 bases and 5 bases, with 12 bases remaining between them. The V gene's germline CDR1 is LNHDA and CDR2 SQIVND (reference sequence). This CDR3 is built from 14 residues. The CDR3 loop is CASSINGEWETQYF. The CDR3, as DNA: TGTGCCAGTAGTATAAACGGGGAATGGGAGACCCAGTACTTC.

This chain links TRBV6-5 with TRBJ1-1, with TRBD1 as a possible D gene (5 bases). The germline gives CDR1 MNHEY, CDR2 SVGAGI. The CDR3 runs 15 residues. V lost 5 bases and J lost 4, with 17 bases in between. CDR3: CASSPRQGSSTEAFF. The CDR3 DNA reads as TGTGCCAGCAGTCCCCGGCAGGGATCCAGCACTGAAGCTTTCTTT.

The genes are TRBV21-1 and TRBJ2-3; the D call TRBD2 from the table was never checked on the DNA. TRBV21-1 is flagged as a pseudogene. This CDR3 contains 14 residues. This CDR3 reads CASSKVAFTDTQYF. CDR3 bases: TGTGCCAGCAGCAAAGTTGCGTTCACAGATACGCAGTATTTT.

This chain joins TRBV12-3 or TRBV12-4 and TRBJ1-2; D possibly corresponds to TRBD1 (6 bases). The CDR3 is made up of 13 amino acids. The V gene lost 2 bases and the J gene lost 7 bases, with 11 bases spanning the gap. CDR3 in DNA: TGTGCCAGCAGTTTATCGGGGGGCGGTGGCTACACCTTC. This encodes CASSLSGGGGYTF.

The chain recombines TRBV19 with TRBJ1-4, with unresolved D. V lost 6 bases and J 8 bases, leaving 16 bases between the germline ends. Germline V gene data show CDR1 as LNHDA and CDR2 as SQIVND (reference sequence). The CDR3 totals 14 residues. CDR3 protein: CASSPGAGREKLFF. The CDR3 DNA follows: TGTGCCAGTAGCCCTGGCGCGGGTCGGGAAAAACTGTTTTTT.

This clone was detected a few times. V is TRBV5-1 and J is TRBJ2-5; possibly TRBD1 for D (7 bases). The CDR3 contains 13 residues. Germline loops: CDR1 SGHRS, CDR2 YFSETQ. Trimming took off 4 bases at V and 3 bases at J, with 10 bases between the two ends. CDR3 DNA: TGCGCCAGCAGCGGGGGGACAGAAGAGACCCAGTACTTC. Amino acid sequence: CASSGGTEETQYF. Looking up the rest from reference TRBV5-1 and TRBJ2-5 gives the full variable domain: KAGVTQTPRYLIKTRGQQVTLSCSPISGHRSVSWYQQTPGQGLQFLFEYFSETQRNKGNFPGRFSGRQFSNSRSEMNVSTLELGDSALYLCASSGGTEETQYFGPGTRLLVL.

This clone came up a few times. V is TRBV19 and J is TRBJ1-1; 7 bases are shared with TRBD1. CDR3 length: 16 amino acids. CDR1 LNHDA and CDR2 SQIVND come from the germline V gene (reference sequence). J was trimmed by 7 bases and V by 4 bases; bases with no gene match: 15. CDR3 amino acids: CASSTDTHRGPYEAFF. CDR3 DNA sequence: TGTGCCAGTAGTACCGACACTCACAGGGGTCCATATGAAGCTTTCTTT.

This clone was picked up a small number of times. CDR3 amino acids: CASSERGNGNQPQHF. The CDR3 coding sequence is TGTGCCAGCAGCGAACGGGGAAATGGCAATCAGCCCCAGCATTTT. The chain carries TRBV7-9 and TRBJ1-5; D call uncertain. The CDR3 sequence is 15 residues long. Germline CDR1 reads SEHNR; CDR2 reads FQNEAQ (reference sequence). V was cut by 5 bases and J by 2 bases, with 13 bases left in between.

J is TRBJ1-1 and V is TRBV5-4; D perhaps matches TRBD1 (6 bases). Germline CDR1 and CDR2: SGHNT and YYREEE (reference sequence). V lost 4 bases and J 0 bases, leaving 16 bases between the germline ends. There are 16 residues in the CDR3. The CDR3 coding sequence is TGTGCCAGCAGCCAAGGGGGTGTCGTCGTGAACACTGAAGCTTTCTTT. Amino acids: CASSQGGVVVNTEAFF.

Written as DNA, the CDR3 is TGTGCCAGCAGCGTCGACAGGGGTTCACCCCTCCACTTT. This translates into CASSVDRGSPLHF. The chain is built from TRBV9 and TRBJ1-6, with 8 bases aligning to TRBD1. The CDR3 consists of 13 residues. The J segment lost 9 bases and the V segment lost 2 bases, leaving 1 base of the junction unmatched. From germline, CDR1 is SGDLS and CDR2 YYNGEE.

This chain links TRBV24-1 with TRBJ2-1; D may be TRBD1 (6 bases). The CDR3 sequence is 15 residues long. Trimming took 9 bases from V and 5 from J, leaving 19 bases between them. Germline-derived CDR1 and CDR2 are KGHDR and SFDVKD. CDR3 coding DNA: TGTGCCACCGCAGCCGGGACATTCAACGACAATGAGCAGTTCTTC. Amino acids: CATAAGTFNDNEQFF.

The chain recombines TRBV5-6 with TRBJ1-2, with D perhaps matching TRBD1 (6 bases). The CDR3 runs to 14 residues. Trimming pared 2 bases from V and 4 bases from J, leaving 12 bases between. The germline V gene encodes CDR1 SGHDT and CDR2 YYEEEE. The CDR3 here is CASSFFGQFYGYTF. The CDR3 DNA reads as TGTGCCAGCAGCTTCTTCGGACAGTTCTATGGCTACACCTTC.

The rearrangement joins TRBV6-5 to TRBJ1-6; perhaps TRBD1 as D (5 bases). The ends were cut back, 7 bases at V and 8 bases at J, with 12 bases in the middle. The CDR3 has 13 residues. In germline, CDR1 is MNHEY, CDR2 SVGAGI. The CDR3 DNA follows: TGTGCCAGCATCCGGGGGGGGGATTCACCCCTCCACTTT. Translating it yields CASIRGGDSPLHF.